This is a list of T cell receptor beta chains from one sample in a study of OX40 agonist ivuxolimab in advanced cancers. Profiled with immunoSEQ multiplex PCR; TCRdb holds only in-frame clones, not every one. The data show approximately 43,000 clones, about 83% seen once. Sequenced here: CD4+ or CD8+ T cells sorted from blood, sampled in a trial of the OX40 agonist ivuxolimab. These receptors originate from an adult with an advanced solid tumor such as melanoma, head and neck, liver or kidney cancer. The CDR3 runs from the conserved cysteine through the conserved F or W. Each record gives: J gene, CDR3 length, D gene, V gene, clone size, CDR3 DNA, CDR3 protein. A D gene is named only where the DNA matches it firmly. Clone size is given for some rows only: seen once, a few or many times, or a class if the clone is expanded.

J gene: TRBJ2-5; CDR3 length: 14; D gene: -; V gene: TRBV6-1; clone size: -; CDR3 DNA: TGTGCCAGCAGGGTCGGACAGCACCAAGAGACCCAGTACTTC; CDR3 protein: CASRVGQHQETQYF
J gene: TRBJ1-3; CDR3 length: 12; D gene: -; V gene: TRBV29-1; clone size: -; CDR3 DNA: TGCAGCGTACAGGGAGCTGCAAACACCATATATTTT; CDR3 protein: CSVQGAANTIYF
J gene: TRBJ2-5; CDR3 length: 14; D gene: -; V gene: TRBV9; clone size: -; CDR3 DNA: TGTGCCAGCAGCGTAGCCGCCAGCCAAGAGACCCAGTACTTC; CDR3 protein: CASSVAASQETQYF
J gene: TRBJ2-4; CDR3 length: 13; D gene: -; V gene: TRBV2; clone size: -; CDR3 DNA: TGTGCCAGCAGTGGACAGCCAGGGGACATTCAGTACTTC; CDR3 protein: CASSGQPGDIQYF
J gene: TRBJ1-3; CDR3 length: 17; D gene: -; V gene: TRBV25-1; clone size: -; CDR3 DNA: TGTGCCAGCAGTCCACTCGGGGGAGGGCTCTCTGGAAACACCATATATTTT; CDR3 protein: CASSPLGGGLSGNTIYF
J gene: TRBJ2-2; CDR3 length: 15; D gene: -; V gene: TRBV5-1; clone size: -; CDR3 DNA: TGCGCCAGCAGCTTGGCAGTGCCGAACACCGGGGAGCTGTTTTTT; CDR3 protein: CASSLAVPNTGELFF
J gene: TRBJ2-3; CDR3 length: 13; D gene: -; V gene: TRBV29-1; clone size: -; CDR3 DNA: TGCAGCGCCCTGGTCGGGACCGGAGATACGCAGTATTTT; CDR3 protein: CSALVGTGDTQYF
J gene: TRBJ1-1; CDR3 length: 13; D gene: -; V gene: TRBV11-1; clone size: once; CDR3 DNA: TGTGCCAGCAGAATGGGGAGGGACACTGAAGCTTTCTTT; CDR3 protein: CASRMGRDTEAFF
J gene: TRBJ1-1; CDR3 length: 13; D gene: -; V gene: TRBV5-5; clone size: -; CDR3 DNA: TGTGCCAGCAACAATAGAGGGAACACTGAAGCTTTCTTT; CDR3 protein: CASNNRGNTEAFF
J gene: TRBJ2-5; CDR3 length: 16; D gene: TRBD2; V gene: TRBV2; clone size: -; CDR3 DNA: TGTGCCAGCAGTGACCTAGCGGGGGGGAATTGGGAGACCCAGTACTTC; CDR3 protein: CASSDLAGGNWETQYF
J gene: TRBJ2-7; CDR3 length: 15; D gene: TRBD2; V gene: TRBV6-6; clone size: once; CDR3 DNA: TGTGCCAGCAGTTACATAGCGGGAGGGCCGGGCGAGCAGTACTTC; CDR3 protein: CASSYIAGGPGEQYF
J gene: TRBJ2-4; CDR3 length: 17; D gene: -; V gene: TRBV14; clone size: -; CDR3 DNA: TGTGCCAGCAGCCAAGATATAGAGACAGCAGCCAAAAACATTCAGTACTTC; CDR3 protein: CASSQDIETAAKNIQYF
J gene: TRBJ1-2; CDR3 length: 16; D gene: TRBD1; V gene: TRBV7-9; clone size: -; CDR3 DNA: TGTGCCAGCAGCTTAGGACAGGGTTTGGATAACTATGGCTACACCTTC; CDR3 protein: CASSLGQGLDNYGYTF
J gene: TRBJ1-3; CDR3 length: 14; D gene: TRBD1; V gene: TRBV19; clone size: -; CDR3 DNA: TGTGCCAGTACCAAGGGACAGGCCGGAAACACCATATATTTT; CDR3 protein: CASTKGQAGNTIYF
J gene: TRBJ2-1; CDR3 length: 16; D gene: TRBD2; V gene: TRBV6-1; clone size: -; CDR3 DNA: TGTGCCAGCAGTGATCCTAGCGGGGGAGGTGGTTATGAGCAGTTCTTC; CDR3 protein: CASSDPSGGGGYEQFF
J gene: TRBJ2-5; CDR3 length: 13; D gene: TRBD2; V gene: TRBV29-1; clone size: -; CDR3 DNA: TGCAGCGTTTCTAGCGGGAGCAGAGAGACCCAGTACTTC; CDR3 protein: CSVSSGSRETQYF
J gene: TRBJ2-7; CDR3 length: 18; D gene: TRBD2; V gene: TRBV7-8; clone size: large; CDR3 DNA: TGTGCCAGCAGCCCCCGGACTAGCGGGGGGGCCAGCTCCTACGAGCAGTACTTC; CDR3 protein: CASSPRTSGGASSYEQYF
J gene: TRBJ1-5; CDR3 length: 16; D gene: -; V gene: TRBV18; clone size: -; CDR3 DNA: TGTGCCAGCTCACCTACCGCGGGGGGTAGCAATCAGCCCCAGCATTTT; CDR3 protein: CASSPTAGGSNQPQHF
J gene: TRBJ2-7; CDR3 length: 13; D gene: TRBD2; V gene: TRBV6-5; clone size: few; CDR3 DNA: TGTGCCAGCAGTCCTAGCGGGAGCTACGAGCAGTACTTC; CDR3 protein: CASSPSGSYEQYF
J gene: TRBJ1-1; CDR3 length: 13; D gene: TRBD1; V gene: TRBV23-1; clone size: -; CDR3 DNA: TGCGCCAGCACCCAGGGGGTGAACACTGAAGCTTTCTTT; CDR3 protein: CASTQGVNTEAFF
J gene: TRBJ1-5; CDR3 length: 16; D gene: -; V gene: TRBV29-1; clone size: -; CDR3 DNA: TGCAGCGTCGATTCGGGTGTGCAGGGTAGCAATCAGCCCCAGCATTTT; CDR3 protein: CSVDSGVQGSNQPQHF
J gene: TRBJ1-5; CDR3 length: 15; D gene: -; V gene: TRBV6-5; clone size: -; CDR3 DNA: TGTGCCAGCAGAGCCACAGGGACGAGCAATCAGCCCCAGCATTTT; CDR3 protein: CASRATGTSNQPQHF
J gene: TRBJ1-1; CDR3 length: 12; D gene: TRBD1; V gene: TRBV30; clone size: once; CDR3 DNA: TGTGCCTGGGTCAAAGAGACAGGGTTGGCTTTCTTT; CDR3 protein: CAWVKETGLAFF
J gene: TRBJ1-2; CDR3 length: 16; D gene: -; V gene: TRBV4-1; clone size: few; CDR3 DNA: TGCGCCAGCAGCCAAGATCCGGGGGGGAAGGTCTATGGCTACACCTTC; CDR3 protein: CASSQDPGGKVYGYTF
J gene: TRBJ1-1; CDR3 length: 15; D gene: -; V gene: TRBV30; clone size: -; CDR3 DNA: TGTGCCTGTACCATACTCACGGGGCGCGGGACTGAAGCTTTCTTT; CDR3 protein: CACTILTGRGTEAFF
J gene: TRBJ2-7; CDR3 length: 16; D gene: -; V gene: TRBV18; clone size: -; CDR3 DNA: TGTGCCAGCTCATTCGAAGGTTTTTCGGTTGGCTACGAGCAGTACTTC; CDR3 protein: CASSFEGFSVGYEQYF
J gene: TRBJ2-2; CDR3 length: 14; D gene: TRBD1; V gene: TRBV6-4; clone size: -; CDR3 DNA: TGTGCCAGCAGCCGACAGGGTAGCACCGGGGAGCTGTTTTTT; CDR3 protein: CASSRQGSTGELFF
J gene: TRBJ1-1; CDR3 length: 11; D gene: -; V gene: TRBV5-4; clone size: -; CDR3 DNA: TGTGCCAGCGGACCGAACACTGAAGCTTTCTTT; CDR3 protein: CASGPNTEAFF
J gene: TRBJ1-3; CDR3 length: 16; D gene: -; V gene: TRBV18; clone size: -; CDR3 DNA: TGTGCCAGCTCACCAACCTGGACGGACTCTGGAAACACCATATATTTT; CDR3 protein: CASSPTWTDSGNTIYF
J gene: TRBJ2-3; CDR3 length: 15; D gene: -; V gene: TRBV30; clone size: -; CDR3 DNA: TGTGCCTGGAGGCCTGTGGGGACCAGCACAGATACGCAGTATTTT; CDR3 protein: CAWRPVGTSTDTQYF
J gene: TRBJ2-7; CDR3 length: 16; D gene: TRBD2; V gene: TRBV18; clone size: -; CDR3 DNA: TGTGCCAGCTCAACCTATAGCGGGAGTAAGGACTACGAGCAGTACTTC; CDR3 protein: CASSTYSGSKDYEQYF
J gene: TRBJ2-7; CDR3 length: 16; D gene: -; V gene: TRBV7-8; clone size: -; CDR3 DNA: TGTGCCAGCAGCTTAGGGCTTTCGGGGGTTCTCTACGAGCAGTACTTC; CDR3 protein: CASSLGLSGVLYEQYF
J gene: TRBJ1-2; CDR3 length: 13; D gene: -; V gene: TRBV28; clone size: -; CDR3 DNA: TGTGCCAGCAGGGACAGTACGAACTATGGCTACACCTTC; CDR3 protein: CASRDSTNYGYTF
J gene: TRBJ2-7; CDR3 length: 12; D gene: -; V gene: TRBV18; clone size: few; CDR3 DNA: TGTGCCAGCTCACCTCAGGCTCGCGAGCAGTACTTC; CDR3 protein: CASSPQAREQYF
J gene: TRBJ2-1; CDR3 length: 15; D gene: -; V gene: TRBV21-1; clone size: medium-sized; CDR3 DNA: -; CDR3 protein: CASSLWGSGSDEQFF
J gene: TRBJ2-1; CDR3 length: 13; D gene: -; V gene: TRBV12-5; clone size: once; CDR3 DNA: TGTGCTAGTGGTTTGTTCTCCTACAATGAGCAGTTCTTC; CDR3 protein: CASGLFSYNEQFF
J gene: TRBJ2-5; CDR3 length: 14; D gene: TRBD2; V gene: TRBV11-2; clone size: -; CDR3 DNA: TGTGCCAGCAGCCGGGGGACTAGCGAAGAGACCCAGTACTTC; CDR3 protein: CASSRGTSEETQYF
J gene: TRBJ1-4; CDR3 length: 14; D gene: -; V gene: TRBV2; clone size: -; CDR3 DNA: TGTGCCAGCACCAGAGGGGCAACTAATGAAAAACTGTTTTTT; CDR3 protein: CASTRGATNEKLFF
J gene: TRBJ1-1; CDR3 length: 14; D gene: TRBD1; V gene: TRBV7-9; clone size: -; CDR3 DNA: TGTGCCAGCAGCTCGGACAGGGGGCTAACTGAAGCTTTCTTT; CDR3 protein: CASSSDRGLTEAFF
J gene: TRBJ1-1; CDR3 length: 13; D gene: -; V gene: TRBV19; clone size: -; CDR3 DNA: TGTGCCAGCCACCCCTCCCGCGACACTGAAGCTTTCTTT; CDR3 protein: CASHPSRDTEAFF
J gene: TRBJ2-5; CDR3 length: 16; D gene: -; V gene: TRBV7-6; clone size: -; CDR3 DNA: TGTGCCAGCAGCCCCACTCCTTTAAGGGGAGGAGAGACCCAGTACTTC; CDR3 protein: CASSPTPLRGGETQYF
J gene: TRBJ2-7; CDR3 length: 12; D gene: -; V gene: TRBV7-9; clone size: -; CDR3 DNA: TGTGCCAGCAGTATTGGACCTTACGAGCAGTACTTC; CDR3 protein: CASSIGPYEQYF
J gene: TRBJ2-2; CDR3 length: 15; D gene: TRBD1; V gene: TRBV10-3; clone size: -; CDR3 DNA: TGTGCCATCACTCCCGGACAGGGCGCCACCGGGGAGCTGTTTTTT; CDR3 protein: CAITPGQGATGELFF
J gene: TRBJ1-1; CDR3 length: 13; D gene: -; V gene: TRBV7-9; clone size: -; CDR3 DNA: TGTGCCAGCAGCTTATTCTCAGGTGCCGAAGCTTTCTTT; CDR3 protein: CASSLFSGAEAFF
J gene: TRBJ2-1; CDR3 length: 16; D gene: TRBD2; V gene: TRBV11-2; clone size: -; CDR3 DNA: TGTGCCAGCAGCTTAACTAGCGGGGCGAGTTACAATGAGCAGTTCTTC; CDR3 protein: CASSLTSGASYNEQFF
J gene: TRBJ2-6; CDR3 length: 15; D gene: -; V gene: TRBV7-3; clone size: -; CDR3 DNA: TGTGCCAGCAGCTTGTTAGGATCTGGGGCCAACGTCCTGACTTTC; CDR3 protein: CASSLLGSGANVLTF
J gene: TRBJ1-4; CDR3 length: 15; D gene: -; V gene: TRBV25-1; clone size: -; CDR3 DNA: TGTGCCAGCGCCAACCCCTCGGGAGCAAGTGAAAAACTGTTTTTT; CDR3 protein: CASANPSGASEKLFF
J gene: TRBJ2-2; CDR3 length: 14; D gene: -; V gene: TRBV6-5; clone size: -; CDR3 DNA: TGTGCCAGCAGCGTGGGGGGAAACACCGGGGAGCTGTTTTTT; CDR3 protein: CASSVGGNTGELFF
J gene: TRBJ1-2; CDR3 length: 15; D gene: -; V gene: TRBV10-3; clone size: -; CDR3 DNA: TGTGCCATCAGTGACCCCCTTAAAGGGGGGTATGGCTACACCTTC; CDR3 protein: CAISDPLKGGYGYTF
J gene: TRBJ1-1; CDR3 length: 14; D gene: -; V gene: TRBV27; clone size: -; CDR3 DNA: TGTGCCAGCAGTTCCTACGCAGGGAGGACTGAAGCTTTCTTT; CDR3 protein: CASSSYAGRTEAFF
J gene: TRBJ1-4; CDR3 length: 12; D gene: -; V gene: TRBV18; clone size: -; CDR3 DNA: TGTGCCAGCTCACCCCCGAGTGAAAAACTGTTTTTT; CDR3 protein: CASSPPSEKLFF
J gene: TRBJ1-5; CDR3 length: 15; D gene: TRBD1; V gene: TRBV19; clone size: -; CDR3 DNA: TGTGCCAGTAGTCCCGGACAGGGACCGAATCAGCCCCAGCATTTT; CDR3 protein: CASSPGQGPNQPQHF
J gene: TRBJ2-7; CDR3 length: 13; D gene: -; V gene: TRBV14; clone size: -; CDR3 DNA: TGTGCCAGCAGCCAAATCCTAGGGCCCGAGCAGTACTTC; CDR3 protein: CASSQILGPEQYF
J gene: TRBJ2-7; CDR3 length: 14; D gene: -; V gene: TRBV15; clone size: -; CDR3 DNA: TGTGCCACCAGCAGAGATCACGGGATCTACGAGCAGTACTTC; CDR3 protein: CATSRDHGIYEQYF
J gene: TRBJ2-5; CDR3 length: 16; D gene: TRBD1; V gene: TRBV2; clone size: -; CDR3 DNA: TGTGCCAGCAGCGACACAGGGGGCGCGGGCTCCGAGACCCAGTACTTC; CDR3 protein: CASSDTGGAGSETQYF
J gene: TRBJ1-5; CDR3 length: 12; D gene: -; V gene: TRBV11-1; clone size: -; CDR3 DNA: TGTGCCAGCAGCGTCAACAATCAGCCCCAGCATTTT; CDR3 protein: CASSVNNQPQHF
J gene: TRBJ2-1; CDR3 length: 17; D gene: TRBD2; V gene: TRBV5-1; clone size: -; CDR3 DNA: TGCGCCAGCAGCGGAACTAGCGGGGGGGCCACCTACAATGAGCAGTTCTTC; CDR3 protein: CASSGTSGGATYNEQFF
J gene: TRBJ1-5; CDR3 length: 16; D gene: -; V gene: TRBV7-9; clone size: -; CDR3 DNA: TGTGCCAGCAGCTTAGTGGGGGGCGCCGGCAATCAGCCCCAGCATTTT; CDR3 protein: CASSLVGGAGNQPQHF
J gene: TRBJ2-3; CDR3 length: 15; D gene: TRBD2; V gene: TRBV7-2; clone size: -; CDR3 DNA: TGTGCCAGCAGCTCAGGACTAGGGGTAGGAGATACGCAGTATTTT; CDR3 protein: CASSSGLGVGDTQYF
J gene: TRBJ2-7; CDR3 length: 15; D gene: TRBD2; V gene: TRBV2; clone size: once; CDR3 DNA: TGTGCCAGCAGGGAGGGACTAGCGGGCTCCTACGAGCAGTACTTC; CDR3 protein: CASREGLAGSYEQYF